These 16 T cell receptor beta chains were sequenced from one sample in a study of T-cell reconstitution after alpha-beta-depleted transplantation in children. For TCRbeta, the library was prepared with unique molecular identifiers. TCRdb recomputed calls from the PCR reads with MiXCR, one row per CDR3 protein. The sample consists of some 550,000 distinct CDR3 sequences, around 19% of them appearing once. This sample comprised PBMCs from the stem cell graft donor, obtained from the stem cell graft. The receptors originated from a human donor who donated a stem cell graft to a child with acute lymphoblastic leukemia.

This clonotype was seen a few times. The chain links TRBV6-1 to TRBJ2-3, with D possibly matching TRBD2 (6 bases). This CDR3 is built from 15 residues. The V end was cut by 3 bases, the J end by 0 bases, with 10 bases between. In germline, CDR1 is MNHNS, CDR2 SASEGT. The CDR3, as DNA: TGTGCCAGCAGTGATTTTAGCGGTAGCACAGATACGCAGTATTTT. The encoded protein is CASSDFSGSTDTQYF.

This clonotype was picked up a small number of times. The rearrangement links TRBV19 to TRBJ2-5, with D perhaps TRBD2 (5 bases). The CDR3 is 15 residues long. Germline values: CDR1 LNHDA, CDR2 SQIVND (reference sequence). Between the trimmed V and J ends, which lost 8 bases and 5 bases, there was a span of 21 bases. CDR3: CASGRRDTLMETQYF. In DNA form, the CDR3 reads TGTGCCAGTGGGAGACGGGATACCCTTATGGAGACCCAGTACTTC.

The chain carries TRBV10-3 and TRBJ2-1; D may be TRBD2 (5 bases). Per the germline V gene, CDR1 is ENHRY and CDR2 is SYGVKD. Trimming removed 2 bases from V and 8 bases from J, with 13 bases in between. This CDR3 is 14 amino acids long. The CDR3 sequence: CAISEEGDTDEQFF. CDR3 nucleotides: TGTGCCATCAGTGAGGAGGGAGATACCGATGAGCAGTTCTTC.

This clonotype turned up a few times. The V gene is TRBV6-5, the J gene TRBJ2-7; 8 bases are a match to TRBD1. The CDR3 extends over 17 amino acids. Unmatched junction bases numbered 14, after V lost 5 bases and J lost 2 bases. From germline, CDR1 is MNHEY and CDR2 SVGAGI. The CDR3 DNA is TGTGCCAGCAGTACCCCTAAACCGGGACAGGACCCCTACGAGCAGTACTTC. Its translation: CASSTPKPGQDPYEQYF.

The chain joins TRBV10-3 to TRBJ2-7, with 13 bases matching TRBD2. The CDR3 has 16 amino acids. The V gene end was trimmed by 3 bases and the J gene end by 2 bases; junction bases not matched to a gene: 4. Germline assignment: CDR1 ENHRY and CDR2 SYGVKD. CDR3 sequence reads: CAISDTSGRAPYEQYF. The CDR3 DNA follows: TGTGCCATCAGTGATACTAGCGGGAGGGCCCCCTACGAGCAGTACTTC.

This clonotype was seen only a few times. V usage is TRBV5-1 and J usage is TRBJ2-7; TRBD1 might be the D (5 bases). The ends were cut back, 0 bases at V and 0 bases at J, with 10 bases in the middle. Per germline, CDR1 SGHRS and CDR2 YFSETQ. The CDR3 spans 15 residues. The CDR3: CASSLGARVSYEQYF. CDR3 bases: TGCGCCAGCAGCTTGGGGGCCAGGGTCTCCTACGAGCAGTACTTC.

This clonotype was detected only a few times. The chain is built from TRBV7-9 and TRBJ1-5, with D possibly being TRBD1 (5 bases). The CDR3 spans 15 residues. The V gene lost 4 bases and the J gene lost 7 bases, with 17 bases spanning the gap. The germline gives CDR1 SEHNR, CDR2 FQNEAQ (reference sequence). CDR3 sequence reads: CASSYQGGLGQPQHF. In DNA form, the CDR3 reads TGTGCCAGCAGCTACCAGGGAGGGCTCGGACAGCCCCAGCATTTT.

This clonotype was seen ten or more times. V and J are TRBV10-2 and TRBJ2-7; D is possibly TRBD1 or TRBD2 (5 bases each). This CDR3 spans 12 amino acids. Germline V gene sequence: CDR1 WSHSY, CDR2 SAAADI. V lost 8 bases and J lost 0, with 8 bases in between. The CDR3 region is CASGTVSYEQYF. CDR3 DNA: TGCGCCAGCGGGACGGTCTCCTACGAGCAGTACTTC.

The chain carries TRBV7-3 and TRBJ2-5; 10 bases agree with TRBD1. The CDR3 has 16 amino acids. Per the germline V gene, CDR1 is SGHTA and CDR2 is FQGTGA. With 5 bases clipped from V and 1 base from J, the junction kept 7 bases outside the gene matches. The CDR3 region has the DNA TGTGCCAGCAGCCCAACGGGACAGGGGATCCAAGAGACCCAGTACTTC. It yields the protein CASSPTGQGIQETQYF. Variable domain in full (rest from reference TRBV7-3 and TRBJ2-5): GAGVSQTPSNKVTEKGKYVELRCDPISGHTALYWYRQSLGQGPEFLIYFQGTGAADDSGLPNDRFFAVRPEGSVSTLKIQRTERGDSAVYLCASSPTGQGIQETQYFGPGTRLLVL.

This clonotype was seen many times. The chain is built from TRBV5-1 and TRBJ2-1; no definite D call. With 4 bases removed from V and 5 bases from J, the gap between germline ends came to 4 bases. The CDR3 length is 11 residues. The germline V gene has CDR1 SGHRS and CDR2 YFSETQ. The CDR3 DNA sequence: TGCGCCAGCAGCCCCCACAATGAGCAGTTCTTC. Residues: CASSPHNEQFF.

The chain is built from TRBV9 and TRBJ2-7; D possibly uses TRBD1 or TRBD2 (5 bases each). V lost 3 bases, J lost 3 bases, and 16 bases lay in between. This CDR3 contains 15 residues. CDR1 is SGDLS and CDR2 is YYNGEE in the germline V gene. CDR3 region: CASSAGTTKNYEQYF. CDR3 in DNA: TGTGCCAGCAGCGCCGGGACGACTAAAAACTACGAGCAGTACTTC.

This clonotype was seen a handful of times. The chain uses TRBV27 and TRBJ2-5; possible D gene TRBD2, 5 bases. Germline values: CDR1 MNHEY, CDR2 SMNVEV (reference sequence). CDR3 length equals 17 residues. V was shortened by 4 bases and J by 5 bases, with 23 bases between the two germline ends. CDR3 amino acids: CASSSTRSPRAGETQYF. CDR3 bases: TGTGCCAGCAGTTCCACTAGGTCGCCCCGAGCCGGGGAGACCCAGTACTTC.

The rearrangement joins TRBV19 to TRBJ2-1; 8 bases are a match to TRBD1. Germline CDR1 LNHDA, CDR2 SQIVND (reference sequence). The CDR3 is 17 residues long. Unmatched junction bases numbered 17, after V lost 3 bases and J lost 10 bases. The CDR3 DNA reads TGTGCCAGTAGTATTGCCGTCTCAGGACAGGGACTTCGGGAGCAGTTCTTC. The encoded protein is CASSIAVSGQGLREQFF.

This clonotype was seen more than once but under ten times. The chain has TRBV5-1 and TRBJ2-1; D uncertain. The germline CDR1 and CDR2 sequences are SGHRS and YFSETQ. There are 12 residues in the CDR3. Trimming shortened V by 0 bases and J by 12 bases, and 10 bases separated the two germline ends. For the CDR3, the DNA is TGCGCCAGCAGCTTGGTGGCTAAGGGGCAGTTCTTC. Protein: CASSLVAKGQFF.

A few counts support this clonotype. The CDR3 reads CASSSQDRAYEQYF. CDR3 coding DNA: TGTGCCAGCAGCTCCCAGGACAGGGCGTACGAGCAGTACTTC. V usage is TRBV7-9 and J usage is TRBJ2-7, with TRBD1 matching over 8 bases. The CDR3 has 14 amino acids. Trimming at V came to 4 bases and at J to 4 bases, leaving 6 bases not matched to a gene. In germline, CDR1 is SEHNR, CDR2 FQNEAQ (reference sequence).

V usage is TRBV6-2 or TRBV6-3 and J usage is TRBJ2-1, with TRBD2 identical over 10 bases. J was trimmed by 7 bases and V by 8 bases; bases with no gene match: 14. This CDR3 is 16 amino acids long. Per germline, CDR1 MNHEY and CDR2 SVGEGT. The CDR3, as DNA: TGTGCCAGCTTAGACCCACCTAGCGGGAGTATGAATGAGCAGTTCTTC. Translating gives CASLDPPSGSMNEQFF.